The 16 T cell receptor beta chains listed next were all sequenced from one sample in a study of PD-L1 blockade in urothelial cancer. Sequencing used immunoSEQ multiplex PCR; TCRdb keeps in-frame clones, though not all of them. The sample yields some 35,000 clones, roughly a third seen once. The sample here was tumor tissue, taken before atezolizumab (anti-PD-L1) treatment. The receptor source for this set is a man in his sixties with urothelial cancer.

For the CDR3, the DNA is TGTGCCACCAGCCGTGGGGTAGGGGGGGGCCGCACAGATACGCAGTATTTT. Protein sequence: CATSRGVGGGRTDTQYF. The rearrangement joins TRBV15 to TRBJ2-3; a possible D gene is TRBD2 (7 bases). Germline assignment: CDR1 LNHNV and CDR2 YYDKDF (reference sequence). CDR3 length: 17 amino acids. V was cut by 5 bases and J by 1 base, with 19 bases left in between.

The chain carries TRBV5-1 and TRBJ2-5; D is perhaps TRBD2 (7 bases). This CDR3 is 16 amino acids long. Trimming stripped 3 bases from V and 0 bases from J, with 15 bases between. Germline assignment: CDR1 SGHRS and CDR2 YFSETQ. The CDR3 spells CASSSAGDTNQETQYF. In DNA, the CDR3 is TGCGCCAGCAGCTCTGCGGGGGACACAAACCAAGAGACCCAGTACTTC.

The chain combines TRBV29-1 with TRBJ2-3; D gene ambiguous. The CDR3 contains 12 residues. Trimming cost V 7 bases and J 2 bases, with 10 bases left between them. Germline V CDR1 and CDR2: SQVTM, ANQGSEA. CDR3 nucleotide sequence: TGCAGCGAGGCTGGTTCCACAGATACGCAGTATTTT. This sequence encodes CSEAGSTDTQYF.

This clone was counted a few times. V and J are TRBV10-3 and TRBJ1-3, with no clear D. This CDR3 contains 16 residues. Germline lookup yields CDR1 ENHRY and CDR2 SYGVKD. V was cut by 0 bases and J by 0 bases, with 9 bases left in between. CDR3 region: CAISESMRISGNTIYF. CDR3 nucleotide sequence: TGTGCCATCAGTGAGTCGATGCGTATCTCTGGAAACACCATATATTTT.

V is TRBV25-1 and J is TRBJ2-4, with TRBD2 as a possible D gene (6 bases). Trimming removed 6 bases at V and 9 bases at J, with 18 bases between. The CDR3 contains 14 residues. CDR1 MGHDK and CDR2 SYGVNS come from the germline V gene. CDR3 protein: CASRTGLLDGIQYF. For the CDR3, the DNA is TGTGCCAGCAGAACGGGACTCCTGGATGGCATTCAGTACTTC.

The rearrangement links TRBV19 to TRBJ1-2; D remains ambiguous. There are 15 residues in the CDR3. Germline V CDR1 and CDR2: LNHDA, SQIVND (reference sequence). Trimming took off 0 bases at V and 5 bases at J, with 13 bases between the two ends. This chain's CDR3 is CASSIDQRPDYGYTF. The CDR3 DNA follows: TGTGCCAGTAGTATAGATCAGAGACCTGATTATGGCTACACCTTC.

About this clone itself: One end of the junction varies from germline; a read error may be responsible. The chain carries TRBV11-3 and TRBJ2-3; tentatively, D is TRBD2 (5 bases). Per germline, CDR1 SGHNT and CDR2 YENEEA. The CDR3 has 16 residues. The CDR3 nucleotides are TGTGCCAGAAGCTTAGTGCCCGGGATTTGCGCAGATACGCAGTATTTT. Its translation: CARSLVPGICADTQYF.

V usage is TRBV23-1 and J usage is TRBJ2-5; TRBD1 is a possible D gene (5 bases). TRBV23-1 is assigned to the ORF class and has an uncertain function. V lost 0 bases and J lost 3, with 20 bases in between. The CDR3 covers 18 residues. The CDR3 sequence is CASSQSGHTQKSKETQYF. Written as DNA, the CDR3 is TGCGCCAGCAGTCAATCAGGACACACCCAAAAATCTAAAGAGACCCAGTACTTC.

This clone has a handful of counts. V is TRBV18 and J is TRBJ2-2, with D unresolved. The CDR3 runs to 14 residues. Germline V gene data show CDR1 as KGHSH and CDR2 as LQKENI. V lost 5 bases, J lost 4 bases, and 11 bases lay in between. This CDR3 is CASSTNEVTGELFF. Here the CDR3 DNA reads TGTGCCAGCTCAACGAACGAGGTCACCGGGGAGCTGTTTTTT.

The chain is built from TRBV9 and TRBJ1-3, with 7 bases that match TRBD1. Germline V gene lookup returns CDR1 SGDLS and CDR2 YYNGEE. V was pared by 1 base and J by 7 bases, with 11 bases of the junction left unmatched. The CDR3 runs 16 residues. The CDR3 loop is CASSVTSGGRGNTIYF. The CDR3 nucleotides are TGTGCCAGCAGCGTAACCTCAGGGGGGCGCGGGAACACCATATATTTT.

This clone was observed a few times. V usage is TRBV28 and J usage is TRBJ2-7, with D tentatively TRBD2 (6 bases). V was clipped by 7 bases and J by 3 bases, with 16 bases between them. Germline V gene sequence: CDR1 MDHEN, CDR2 SYDVKM. The CDR3 is 14 amino acids. CDR3 nucleotides: TGTGCCAGCAATCGTCCGGGAGTAAGCTACGAGCAGTACTTC. It codes for CASNRPGVSYEQYF.

The chain carries TRBV9 and TRBJ2-5, with TRBD2 identical over 15 bases. After removal of 3 bases from V and 3 bases from J, the junction contained 6 bases not matched to a gene. Looked up from germline, CDR1 is SGDLS and CDR2 is YYNGEE. The CDR3 contains 17 residues. The CDR3 sequence is CASSEGLAGGREETQYF. CDR3 bases: TGTGCCAGCAGCGAGGGACTAGCGGGAGGACGAGAAGAGACCCAGTACTTC.

This chain links TRBV30 with TRBJ2-7; D is uncertain. The CDR3 has 12 amino acids. The germline gives CDR1 GTSNPN, CDR2 SVGIG (reference sequence). With 5 bases removed from V and 3 bases from J, the gap between germline ends came to 11 bases. The CDR3: CAWGKGNYEQYF. The CDR3 coding sequence is TGTGCCTGGGGGAAGGGCAACTACGAGCAGTACTTC.

This clone has just a few counts. The chain uses TRBV11-3 and TRBJ2-3; D uncertain. The V end lost 4 bases, the J end lost 0 bases, and 14 bases lay between the germline ends. The length of the CDR3 is 16 residues. The germline V gene has CDR1 SGHNT and CDR2 YENEEA. This CDR3 is CASSYERSMSTDTQYF. CDR3 sequence (DNA): TGTGCCAGCAGCTATGAGAGGAGCATGAGCACAGATACGCAGTATTTT.

The V call is TRBV11-3, the J call TRBJ2-5, with TRBD2 matching over 10 bases. In germline, CDR1 is SGHNT, CDR2 YENEEA. V was pared by 2 bases and J by 2 bases, with 2 bases of the junction left unmatched. This CDR3 has 15 residues. CDR3 sequence (DNA): TGTGCCAGCAGCTTATCTAGCGGGGGACAAGAGACCCAGTACTTC. This sequence encodes CASSLSSGGQETQYF.

At least ten counts were recorded for this clone. The chain employs TRBV11-3 and TRBJ1-2; weak D call: TRBD1 (5 bases). Germline V lookup: CDR1 SGHNT, CDR2 YENEEA. Trimming removed 5 bases at V and 0 bases at J, with 13 bases between. The CDR3 is 15 residues long. The CDR3 sequence is CASSPGGVANYGYTF. The CDR3 coding sequence is TGTGCCAGCAGCCCAGGAGGGGTAGCTAACTATGGCTACACCTTC.